One and the same sample provided the 30 T cell receptor beta chains below, sequenced in a study of cytomegalovirus exposure and HLA in healthy donors. Researchers ran the PCR with 60 Vbeta and 13 Jbeta primers. Profiling relied on immunoSEQ multiplex PCR, and the TCRdb table lists in-frame clones only, not all of them. Altogether some 150,000 clones are present, about 75% being singletons, with the ten largest covering 1.1% to 1.5%. The specimen was PBMCs. These receptors were obtained from a woman aged 40-49 years in good health and CMV-seronegative.

Of note for this clone: The DNA is left out, because the CDR3 cannot be placed on it with certainty; the CDR3 is given as TCRdb lists it. The V call is TRBV5-4, the J call TRBJ2-7; the D segment call TRBD2 is taken from the table without a DNA check. The CDR3 adds up to 16 amino acids, both ends counted. In germline, CDR1 is SGHNT, CDR2 YYREEE (reference sequence). Here the CDR3 reads CASSLSHARFGSGSVF.

V usage is TRBV15 and J usage is TRBJ2-1, with 11 bases identical to TRBD2. This CDR3 is 20 amino acids long. The V segment lost 5 bases and the J segment 4 bases; nucleotides outside the gene matches: 19. Germline V CDR1 and CDR2: LNHNV, YYDKDF (reference sequence). The CDR3 nucleotides are TGTGCCACCAGCTCCCCATCCGGGGGTAGCGGGGGGGCCGAGTACAATGAGCAGTTCTTC. This translates into CATSSPSGGSGGAEYNEQFF.

V usage is TRBV4-3 and J usage is TRBJ2-3; 11 positions match TRBD2. The CDR3 contains 17 residues. Germline assignment: CDR1 LGHNA and CDR2 YSLEER. The ends lost 4 bases at V and 0 bases at J; junction bases unmatched: 6. The CDR3 bases are TGCGCCAGCAGCCTCGTGGGGACTAGCGGAAGCACAGATACGCAGTATTTT. Translating it yields CASSLVGTSGSTDTQYF.

In the case of this clone: Different DNA sequences within this sample yield the same CDR3. The chain couples TRBV4-3 to TRBJ1-5; no definite D call. CDR1 LGHNA and CDR2 YSLEER come from the germline V gene. V was cut by 0 bases and J by 0 bases, with 3 bases left in between. The CDR3 is 14 amino acids. The CDR3 nucleotides are TGCGCCAGCAGCCAAGATCGTAGCAATCAGCCCCAGCATTTT. This gives the protein CASSQDRSNQPQHF.

The V gene is TRBV4-2, the J gene TRBJ2-5; tentative D call: TRBD2 (5 bases). V was pared by 0 bases and J by 4 bases, with 12 bases between. The V gene's germline CDR1 is LGHNA and CDR2 YNFKEQ. This CDR3 region has 15 residues. For the CDR3, the DNA is TGTGCCAGCAGCCAAGATACTAGTGGTGGAGAGACCCAGTACTTC. Its translation: CASSQDTSGGETQYF.

The V gene is TRBV10-3, the J gene TRBJ2-3; D remains ambiguous. With 3 bases removed from V and 2 bases from J, the gap between germline ends came to 9 bases. Germline loops: CDR1 ENHRY, CDR2 SYGVKD. The CDR3 is 14 amino acids. The CDR3: CAISDFSLTDTQYF. The CDR3 DNA reads as TGTGCCATCAGTGATTTCTCCCTCACAGATACGCAGTATTTT.

The V call is TRBV27, the J call TRBJ2-6, with D possibly TRBD1 on 6 matching bases. CDR1 is MNHEY and CDR2 is SMNVEV in the germline V gene (reference sequence). CDR3 size: 16 residues. V gave up 4 bases and J gave up 2 bases, with 12 bases separating them. The CDR3 is CASSSDRLAGANVLTF. The CDR3 DNA is TGTGCCAGCAGTTCTGACAGGCTGGCTGGGGCCAACGTCCTGACTTTC.

The chain recombines TRBV6-5 with TRBJ1-1, with D maybe TRBD1 (5 bases). Germline CDR1 and CDR2: MNHEY and SVGAGI. V was shortened by 3 bases and J by 1 base, with 6 bases between the two germline ends. CDR3 size: 13 residues. The CDR3 spells CASSYTGNTEAFF. In DNA form, the CDR3 reads TGTGCCAGCAGTTATACAGGGAACACTGAAGCTTTCTTT.

The chain carries TRBV9 and TRBJ2-3, with D possibly TRBD1 on 5 matching bases. Per germline, CDR1 SGDLS and CDR2 YYNGEE. Trimming cost V 3 bases and J 1 base, with 9 bases left between them. This CDR3 comprises 14 residues. The CDR3, as DNA: TGTGCCAGCAGCGCAGGGCATGGCACAGATACGCAGTATTTT. This sequence encodes CASSAGHGTDTQYF.

The chain uses TRBV5-4 and TRBJ1-6, with 7 bases aligning to TRBD1. The germline gives CDR1 SGHNT, CDR2 YYREEE (reference sequence). The trim removed 4 bases at V and 6 bases at J, leaving 4 bases unmatched. The CDR3 loop spans 14 amino acids. The CDR3 sequence is CASSTRDSNSPLHF. As DNA, the CDR3 is TGTGCCAGCAGCACCAGGGACAGTAATTCACCCCTCCACTTT.

The rearrangement uses TRBV7-9 and TRBJ2-2; 8 positions agree with TRBD1. Trimming cost V 4 bases and J 5 bases; bases outside gene matches: 3. Germline-derived CDR1 and CDR2 are SEHNR and FQNEAQ (reference sequence). The CDR3 spans 14 residues. Here the CDR3 reads CASSSGQVTGELFF. The DNA of the CDR3 is TGTGCCAGCAGCTCGGGACAGGTGACCGGGGAGCTGTTTTTT.

This sequence joins TRBV7-2 and TRBJ1-1, with 7 bases lining up with TRBD1. Trimming removed 5 bases from V and 3 bases from J; junction bases left unmatched: 6. Germline V CDR1 and CDR2: SGHTA, FQGNSA. This CDR3 is built from 14 residues. CDR3 sequence (DNA): TGTGCCAGCAGCCCTACAGGGGCATACACTGAAGCTTTCTTT. Protein sequence: CASSPTGAYTEAFF.

V gene TRBV19 combines with J gene TRBJ2-7, with 8 bases lining up with TRBD1. The CDR3 contains 16 residues. From germline, CDR1 is LNHDA and CDR2 SQIVND (reference sequence). The ends lost 5 bases at V and 0 bases at J; junction bases unmatched: 9. The CDR3 DNA is TGTGCCAGTAGTTTCTCCAGGGGGCGAAGCTCCTACGAGCAGTACTTC. This encodes CASSFSRGRSSYEQYF.

There are a few counts of this clone. The rearrangement uses TRBV6-1 and TRBJ1-1, with D tentatively TRBD1 (6 bases). The V and J ends lost 3 bases and 3 bases respectively, with 8 bases between them. Germline assignment: CDR1 MNHNS and CDR2 SASEGT. There are 13 residues in the CDR3. In DNA, the CDR3 is TGTGCCAGCAGTGATGGACAGCACACTGAAGCTTTCTTT. This sequence encodes CASSDGQHTEAFF.

V usage is TRBV9 and J usage is TRBJ2-3; 12 bases map to TRBD2. Germline V gene sequence: CDR1 SGDLS, CDR2 YYNGEE. The CDR3 loop spans 17 amino acids. J lost 3 bases, V lost 0 bases, and 5 bases had no gene match. Here the CDR3 reads CASSVAIGTSGTDTQYF. Here the CDR3 DNA reads TGTGCCAGCAGCGTAGCTATTGGGACTAGCGGGACAGATACGCAGTATTTT.

This clone was picked up a small number of times. The V gene is TRBV2, the J gene TRBJ1-6; D call uncertain. The CDR3 covers 11 residues. The germline V gene encodes CDR1 SNHLY and CDR2 FYNNEI. Trimming left V 3 bases short and J 10 bases short, with 4 bases between. The CDR3 coding sequence is TGTGCCAGCAGTGACGAGTCACCCCTCCACTTT. Its protein product is CASSDESPLHF.

V is TRBV28 and J is TRBJ1-1; the D gene is possibly TRBD1 (5 bases). Trimming pared 10 bases from V and 5 bases from J, leaving 14 bases between. Germline values: CDR1 MDHEN, CDR2 SYDVKM. The CDR3 sequence is 12 residues long. The CDR3 nucleotides read TGTGCCATGAGCCCCCGGGGGACTGAAGCTTTCTTT. Protein: CAMSPRGTEAFF.

The chain is built from TRBV5-1 and TRBJ2-7; no definite D call. Germline V gene lookup returns CDR1 SGHRS and CDR2 YFSETQ. V lost 0 bases to trimming and J lost 0 bases, with 4 bases between them. The CDR3 length is 13 residues. In nucleotides, the CDR3 is TGCGCCAGCAGCTTGGGTAGCTCCTACGAGCAGTACTTC. This gives the protein CASSLGSSYEQYF.

The rearrangement links TRBV6-4 to TRBJ2-1; D is undetermined. Germline assignment: CDR1 MRHNA and CDR2 SNTAGT. This CDR3 region has 15 residues. Between the trimmed V and J ends, which lost 0 bases and 0 bases, there was a span of 6 bases. The CDR3 region is CASSDSAASYNEQFF. In nucleotides, the CDR3 is TGTGCCAGCAGTGACTCGGCTGCCTCCTACAATGAGCAGTTCTTC.

In this sample, this clone turned up once. The chain has TRBV28 and TRBJ1-1, with D possibly TRBD1 on 6 matching bases. CDR3 length: 15 residues. Per germline, CDR1 MDHEN and CDR2 SYDVKM. V was pared by 3 bases and J by 4 bases, with 15 bases between. CDR3 sequence (DNA): TGTGCCAGCAGTTTGGAAGGGACCAGGGGCACTGAAGCTTTCTTT. Protein sequence: CASSLEGTRGTEAFF.

The sample holds a few counts of this clone. The chain links TRBV6-6 to TRBJ1-2; the D is unclear. The germline V gene encodes CDR1 MNHNY and CDR2 SVGAGI (reference sequence). The length of the CDR3 is 13 residues. Trimming stripped 0 bases from V and 3 bases from J, with 5 bases between. CDR3 nucleotides: TGTGCCAGCAGTTACTCGAGATACTATGGCTACACCTTC. It yields the protein CASSYSRYYGYTF.

The chain joins TRBV6-5 to TRBJ1-4; 7 bases map to TRBD1. Germline trimming cut 4 bases from V and 1 base from J; bases unmatched to any gene: 3. There are 15 residues in the CDR3. CDR1 is MNHEY, CDR2 SVGAGI, per germline. The CDR3 here is CASSSQGGTNEKLFF. CDR3 bases: TGTGCCAGCAGTTCCCAGGGGGGAACTAATGAAAAACTGTTTTTT.

Only a few counts were recorded for this clone. The chain uses TRBV4-3 and TRBJ1-1; D is possibly TRBD1 (6 bases). From germline, CDR1 is LGHNA and CDR2 YSLEER. The V end lost 0 bases, the J end lost 0 bases, and 8 bases lay between the germline ends. This CDR3 contains 15 residues. DNA for the CDR3: TGCGCCAGCAGCCAAGAACAGGGATTGAACACTGAAGCTTTCTTT. It specifies CASSQEQGLNTEAFF.

The chain uses TRBV6-1 and TRBJ1-1; no clear D gene. CDR3 length: 14 residues. Germline V gene data show CDR1 as MNHNS and CDR2 as SASEGT. Trimming took 5 bases from V and 1 from J, leaving 11 bases between them. Here the CDR3 reads CASSKNSQNTEAFF. The CDR3 region has the DNA TGTGCCAGCAGTAAGAACAGCCAGAACACTGAAGCTTTCTTT.

The chain joins TRBV14 to TRBJ2-1; D uncertain. This CDR3 comprises 14 residues. Trimming stripped 1 base from V and 7 bases from J, with 11 bases between. The germline gives CDR1 SGHDN, CDR2 FVKESK. The CDR3 nucleotides read TGTGCCAGCAGCCAAGTCTTCACCGGGAATGAGCAGTTCTTC. Its translation: CASSQVFTGNEQFF.

The chain couples TRBV7-9 to TRBJ1-5, with a tentative D call TRBD1 (6 bases). The germline V gene encodes CDR1 SEHNR and CDR2 FQNEAQ (reference sequence). Trimming removed 2 bases from V and 8 bases from J, with 10 bases in between. The CDR3 is 13 amino acids. The CDR3 spells CASSLREGEPQHF. The DNA of the CDR3 is TGTGCCAGCAGCTTACGTGAGGGGGAGCCCCAGCATTTT.

This clone was observed once. The V gene is TRBV28, the J gene TRBJ1-2, with 9 bases that match TRBD1. Germline assignment: CDR1 MDHEN and CDR2 SYDVKM. The CDR3 consists of 22 residues. V lost 3 bases, J lost 0 bases, and 23 bases stayed unmatched. The CDR3 reads CASSFLTGQGPLIPTTNYGYTF. CDR3 DNA: TGTGCCAGCAGTTTCCTCACGGGACAGGGTCCTCTCATTCCGACTACTAACTATGGCTACACCTTC.

The chain uses TRBV28 and TRBJ1-5, with 10 bases that match TRBD1. The CDR3 has 16 amino acids. V gave up 5 bases and J gave up 3 bases; unmatched junction bases: 7. Germline V gene sequence: CDR1 MDHEN, CDR2 SYDVKM. The CDR3 here is CASSTRDRGYNQPQHF. The CDR3 DNA reads TGTGCCAGCAGTACCCGGGACAGGGGATACAATCAGCCCCAGCATTTT.

The chain carries TRBV7-2 and TRBJ2-7, with 12 nucleotides matching TRBD2. CDR1 is SGHTA, CDR2 FQGNSA, per germline. V gave up 2 bases and J gave up 3 bases; unmatched junction bases: 8. This CDR3 has 17 residues. The CDR3: CASSLSWLAGGIYEQYF. The CDR3 DNA reads TGTGCCAGCAGCTTAAGTTGGCTAGCGGGGGGGATCTACGAGCAGTACTTC.

The chain uses TRBV5-4 and TRBJ1-2; 8 bases map to TRBD1. V gave up 0 bases and J gave up 1 base; unmatched junction bases: 8. Per germline, CDR1 SGHNT and CDR2 YYREEE (reference sequence). The length of the CDR3 is 17 residues. The CDR3 sequence: CASSLDANRGFNYGYTF. The DNA of the CDR3 is TGTGCCAGCAGCTTGGACGCCAACAGGGGGTTTAACTATGGCTACACCTTC.